This T cell receptor beta chain was captured in a study of T cells after yellow fever vaccination. Study results and caveats: A large majority of primary-vaccination clones showed up again after the booster (approximately 96% CD4, around 88% CD8).

TCRdb independently ran MiXCR on the 5' RACE reads; one entry per CDR3 protein. The table records about 430,000 distinct CDR3 sequences, around 20% of them present only once. This clonotype has more than one count but fewer than ten. The antigen remains undetermined. This material consisted of PBMCs, taken before the yellow fever booster vaccination. The clonotype was recovered from a man between 18 and 35 years old who received the YFV17D yellow fever vaccine.

The CDR3 bases are TGCAGTGCCCGCCGGGACAGGGGTTTGGCTGGCTACACCTTC. Protein product: CSARRDRGLAGYTF. The chain is built from TRBV20-1 and TRBJ1-2; 10 bases are a match to TRBD1. Germline CDR1 is DFQATT and CDR2 is SNEGSKA (reference sequence). The V segment lost 6 bases and the J segment 7 bases; nucleotides outside the gene matches: 11. The CDR3 runs 14 residues.